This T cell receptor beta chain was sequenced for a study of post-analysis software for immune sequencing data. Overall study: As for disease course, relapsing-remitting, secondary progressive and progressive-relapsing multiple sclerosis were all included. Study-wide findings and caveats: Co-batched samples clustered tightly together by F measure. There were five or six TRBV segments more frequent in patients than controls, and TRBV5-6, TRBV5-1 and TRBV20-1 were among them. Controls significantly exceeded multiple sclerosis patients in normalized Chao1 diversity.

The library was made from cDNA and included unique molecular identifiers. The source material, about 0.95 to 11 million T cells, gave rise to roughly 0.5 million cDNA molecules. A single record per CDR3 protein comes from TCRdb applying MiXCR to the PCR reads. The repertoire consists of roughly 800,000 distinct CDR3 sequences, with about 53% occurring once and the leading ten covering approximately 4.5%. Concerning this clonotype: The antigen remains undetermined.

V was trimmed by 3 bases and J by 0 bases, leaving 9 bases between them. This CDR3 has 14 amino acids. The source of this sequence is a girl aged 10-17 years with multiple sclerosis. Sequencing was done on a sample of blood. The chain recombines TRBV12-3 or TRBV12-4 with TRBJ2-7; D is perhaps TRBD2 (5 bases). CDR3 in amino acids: CASSFTGSSYEQYF. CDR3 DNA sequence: TGTGCCAGCAGTTTCACGGGGAGCTCCTACGAGCAGTACTTC.